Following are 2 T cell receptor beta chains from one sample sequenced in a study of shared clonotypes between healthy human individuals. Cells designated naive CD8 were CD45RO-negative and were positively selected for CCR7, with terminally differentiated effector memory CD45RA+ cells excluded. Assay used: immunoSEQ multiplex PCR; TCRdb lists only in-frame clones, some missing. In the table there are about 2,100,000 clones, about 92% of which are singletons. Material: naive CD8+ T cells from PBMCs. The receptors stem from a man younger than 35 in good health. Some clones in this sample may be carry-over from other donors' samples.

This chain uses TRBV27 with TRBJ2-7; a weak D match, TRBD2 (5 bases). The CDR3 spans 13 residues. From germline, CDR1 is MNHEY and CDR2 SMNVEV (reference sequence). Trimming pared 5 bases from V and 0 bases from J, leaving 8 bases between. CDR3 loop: CASSTDFSYEQYF. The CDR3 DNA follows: TGTGCCAGCAGTACGGACTTCTCCTACGAGCAGTACTTC.

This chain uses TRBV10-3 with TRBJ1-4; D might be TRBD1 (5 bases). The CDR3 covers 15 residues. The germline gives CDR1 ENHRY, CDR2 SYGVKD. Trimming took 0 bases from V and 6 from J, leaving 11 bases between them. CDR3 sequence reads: CAISESGVGHEKLFF. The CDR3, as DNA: TGTGCCATCAGTGAGTCGGGAGTGGGGCATGAAAAACTGTTTTTT.